What follows are 7 T cell receptor beta chains derived from one specimen sequenced in a study of control samples from healthy donors and cancer patients. Sequencing was performed with immunoSEQ multiplex PCR; in TCRdb, only in-frame clones are kept and a portion is missing. The table shows approximately 160,000 clones, with about 91% occurring only once. Sequencing used blood. These receptors all come from a woman aged 40 to 50 in good health.

The chain is built from TRBV2 and TRBJ1-3; TRBD1 is a possible D gene (5 bases). Germline values: CDR1 SNHLY, CDR2 FYNNEI. The CDR3 loop spans 12 amino acids. Trimming stripped 11 bases from V and 9 bases from J, with 17 bases between. This CDR3 reads CAGQGSGTTIYF. The DNA for the CDR3 is TGTGCCGGGCAGGGATCCGGGACCACCATATATTTT.

The chain recombines TRBV5-4 with TRBJ2-1; D possibly matches TRBD1 or TRBD2 (5 bases each). CDR3 length: 13 residues. V lost 7 bases to trimming and J lost 5 bases, with 13 bases between them. Germline values: CDR1 SGHNT, CDR2 YYREEE (reference sequence). Here the CDR3 reads CASGDRPNNEQFF. The CDR3 coding sequence is TGTGCCAGCGGGGACCGACCCAACAATGAGCAGTTCTTC.

This clone is a singleton in its sample. The rearrangement joins TRBV3-1 (or the pseudogene TRBV3-2) to TRBJ1-1; D is ambiguous. The germline V gene encodes CDR1 LGHDT and CDR2 YNNKEL (reference sequence). The CDR3 spans 12 residues. With 0 bases removed from V and 11 bases from J, the gap between germline ends came to 10 bases. CDR3 loop: CASSQDPQSAFF. CDR3 nucleotide sequence: TGTGCCAGCAGCCAAGATCCCCAATCGGCTTTCTTT.

The chain is built from TRBV6-6 and TRBJ2-3; D not resolved. The V end lost 2 bases, the J end lost 3 bases, and 6 bases lay between the germline ends. This CDR3 has 13 residues. Germline V CDR1 and CDR2: MNHNY, SVGAGI (reference sequence). The CDR3 DNA reads as TGTGCCAGCAGTTACCTTGGGACAGATACGCAGTATTTT. Translated: CASSYLGTDTQYF.

The J gene is TRBJ1-3, the V gene TRBV29-1; the D is unclear. Per the germline V gene, CDR1 is SQVTM and CDR2 is ANQGSEA. The V gene lost 4 bases and the J gene lost 2 bases, with 12 bases spanning the gap. The CDR3 runs 14 residues. CDR3 in DNA: TGCAGCGTTGCCGGACTAACCCCTGGAAACACCATATATTTT. This gives the protein CSVAGLTPGNTIYF.

The V gene is TRBV6-5, the J gene TRBJ1-5; D is unclear. Germline lookup yields CDR1 MNHEY and CDR2 SVGAGI. Trimming took 7 bases from V and 0 from J, leaving 13 bases between them. There are 15 residues in the CDR3. DNA of the CDR3: TGTGCCAGCAAGTTTGTCACCGATAGCAATCAGCCCCAGCATTTT. It is translated as CASKFVTDSNQPQHF.

This clone has just a few counts. This rearrangement joins TRBV9 to TRBJ2-1; D is perhaps TRBD2 (7 bases). The length of the CDR3 is 15 residues. Per the germline V gene, CDR1 is SGDLS and CDR2 is YYNGEE. The V end was cut by 0 bases, the J end by 6 bases, with 13 bases between. The DNA for the CDR3 is TGTGCCAGCAGCGTAGGCGGGGGCACTGTCAATGAGCAGTTCTTC. It specifies CASSVGGGTVNEQFF.